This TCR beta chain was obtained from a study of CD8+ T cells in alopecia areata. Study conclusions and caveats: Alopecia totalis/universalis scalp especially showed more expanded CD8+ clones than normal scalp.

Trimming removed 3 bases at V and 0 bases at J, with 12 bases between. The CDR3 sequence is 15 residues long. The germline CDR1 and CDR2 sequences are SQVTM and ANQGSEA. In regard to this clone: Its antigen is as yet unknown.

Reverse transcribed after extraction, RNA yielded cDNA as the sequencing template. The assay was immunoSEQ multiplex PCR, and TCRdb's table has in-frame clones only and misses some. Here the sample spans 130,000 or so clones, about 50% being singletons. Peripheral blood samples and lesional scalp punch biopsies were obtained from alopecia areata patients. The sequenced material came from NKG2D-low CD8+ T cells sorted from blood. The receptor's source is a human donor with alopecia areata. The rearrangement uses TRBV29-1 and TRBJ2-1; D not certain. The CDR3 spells CSVDNPLSSYNEQFF. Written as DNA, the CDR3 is TGCAGCGTTGATAACCCCTTGAGCTCCTACAATGAGCAGTTCTTC.